This T cell receptor beta chain was observed in a study of Ad26.COV2.S vaccination and SARS-CoV-2 variants. With 1 base removed from V and 4 bases from J, the gap between germline ends came to 7 bases. Germline V lookup: CDR1 LGHNA, CDR2 YSLEER. This CDR3 has 13 residues. This clone showed up just once. Sequencing used immunoSEQ multiplex PCR; TCRdb keeps in-frame clones, though not all of them. The table shows fewer than 500,000 clones, with roughly nine tenths occurring only once. Treatment denoted: approximately 18 received Ad26.COV2.S at low or high dose, single or two shots; five or six received placebo; per-sample allocation not given. It was on day 63 after the first vaccine or placebo injection that samples were taken.

The rearrangement uses TRBV4-3 and TRBJ1-2; D is unresolved. The sequencing used peripheral blood, collected in a trial of Ad26.COV2.S vaccine versus placebo. This receptor was obtained from a person aged 18-65 years who received the Ad26.COV2.S COVID-19 vaccine or a placebo. DNA for the CDR3: TGCGCCAGCAGCCAAGGGGAGTCCTATGGCTACACCTTC. Translation gives CASSQGESYGYTF.